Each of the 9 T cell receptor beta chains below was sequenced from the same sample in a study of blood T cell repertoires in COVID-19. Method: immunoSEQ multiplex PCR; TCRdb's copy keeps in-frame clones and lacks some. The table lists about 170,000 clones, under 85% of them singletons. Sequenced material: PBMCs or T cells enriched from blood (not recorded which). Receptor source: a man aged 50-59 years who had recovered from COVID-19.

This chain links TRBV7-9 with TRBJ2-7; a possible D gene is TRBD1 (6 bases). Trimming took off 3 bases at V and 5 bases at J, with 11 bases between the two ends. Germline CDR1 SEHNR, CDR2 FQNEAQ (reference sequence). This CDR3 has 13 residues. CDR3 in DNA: TGTGCCAGCAGCTTTTTCGCAGGGGACGAGCAGTACTTC. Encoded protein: CASSFFAGDEQYF.

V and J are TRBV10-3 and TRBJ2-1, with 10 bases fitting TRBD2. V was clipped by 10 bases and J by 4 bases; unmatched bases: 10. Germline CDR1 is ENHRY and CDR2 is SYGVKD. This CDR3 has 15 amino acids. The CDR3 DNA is TGTGCCACCTTTGATCTAGCGGGGGCGTACAATGAGCAGTTCTTC. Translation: CATFDLAGAYNEQFF.

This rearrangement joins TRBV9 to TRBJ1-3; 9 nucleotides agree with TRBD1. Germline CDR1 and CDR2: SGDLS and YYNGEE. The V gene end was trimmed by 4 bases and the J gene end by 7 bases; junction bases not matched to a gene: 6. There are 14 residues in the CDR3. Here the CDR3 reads CASSPGDRVNTIYF. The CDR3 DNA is TGTGCCAGCAGCCCGGGGGACAGGGTTAACACCATATATTTT.

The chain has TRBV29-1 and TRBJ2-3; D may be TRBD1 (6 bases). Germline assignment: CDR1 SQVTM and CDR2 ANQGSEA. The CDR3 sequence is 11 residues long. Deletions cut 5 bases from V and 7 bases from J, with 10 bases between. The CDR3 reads CSVPTGYTQYF. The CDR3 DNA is TGCAGCGTTCCCACAGGGTATACGCAGTATTTT.

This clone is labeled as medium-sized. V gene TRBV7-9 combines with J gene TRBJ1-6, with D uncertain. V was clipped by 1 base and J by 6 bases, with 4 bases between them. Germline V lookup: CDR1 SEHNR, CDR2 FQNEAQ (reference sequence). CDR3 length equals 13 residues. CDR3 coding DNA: TGTGCCAGCAGCTTAGGCGTTAATTCACCCCTCCACTTT. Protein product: CASSLGVNSPLHF.

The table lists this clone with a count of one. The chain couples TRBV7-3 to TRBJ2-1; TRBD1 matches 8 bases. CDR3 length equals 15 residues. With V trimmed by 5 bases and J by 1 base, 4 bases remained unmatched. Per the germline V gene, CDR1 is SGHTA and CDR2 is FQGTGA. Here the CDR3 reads CASSLGQGSYNEQFF. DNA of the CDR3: TGTGCCAGCAGCCTCGGACAGGGTTCCTACAATGAGCAGTTCTTC.

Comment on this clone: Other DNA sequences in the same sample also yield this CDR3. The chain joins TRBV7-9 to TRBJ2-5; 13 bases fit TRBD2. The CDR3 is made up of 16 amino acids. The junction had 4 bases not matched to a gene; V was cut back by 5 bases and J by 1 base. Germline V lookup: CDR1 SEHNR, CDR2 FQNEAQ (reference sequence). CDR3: CASSLGLAGAQETQYF. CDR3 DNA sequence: TGTGCCAGCAGCCTTGGACTAGCGGGGGCCCAAGAGACCCAGTACTTC.

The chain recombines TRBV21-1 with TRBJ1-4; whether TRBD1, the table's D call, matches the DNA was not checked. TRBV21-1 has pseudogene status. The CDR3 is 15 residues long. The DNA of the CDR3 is TGTGCCAGCAGCACCACTGGACAGTCTAATGAAAAACTGTTTTTT. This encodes CASSTTGQSNEKLFF.

The CDR3 here is CASSPVGADDYNSPLHF. DNA of the CDR3: TGTGCCAGCAGCCCGGTAGGGGCGGACGATTATAATTCACCCCTCCACTTT. V usage is TRBV7-9 and J usage is TRBJ1-6; the D gene is possibly TRBD1 (5 bases). Trimming shortened V by 5 bases and J by 4 bases, and 18 bases separated the two germline ends. The germline gives CDR1 SEHNR, CDR2 FQNEAQ (reference sequence). The CDR3 sequence is 17 residues long.